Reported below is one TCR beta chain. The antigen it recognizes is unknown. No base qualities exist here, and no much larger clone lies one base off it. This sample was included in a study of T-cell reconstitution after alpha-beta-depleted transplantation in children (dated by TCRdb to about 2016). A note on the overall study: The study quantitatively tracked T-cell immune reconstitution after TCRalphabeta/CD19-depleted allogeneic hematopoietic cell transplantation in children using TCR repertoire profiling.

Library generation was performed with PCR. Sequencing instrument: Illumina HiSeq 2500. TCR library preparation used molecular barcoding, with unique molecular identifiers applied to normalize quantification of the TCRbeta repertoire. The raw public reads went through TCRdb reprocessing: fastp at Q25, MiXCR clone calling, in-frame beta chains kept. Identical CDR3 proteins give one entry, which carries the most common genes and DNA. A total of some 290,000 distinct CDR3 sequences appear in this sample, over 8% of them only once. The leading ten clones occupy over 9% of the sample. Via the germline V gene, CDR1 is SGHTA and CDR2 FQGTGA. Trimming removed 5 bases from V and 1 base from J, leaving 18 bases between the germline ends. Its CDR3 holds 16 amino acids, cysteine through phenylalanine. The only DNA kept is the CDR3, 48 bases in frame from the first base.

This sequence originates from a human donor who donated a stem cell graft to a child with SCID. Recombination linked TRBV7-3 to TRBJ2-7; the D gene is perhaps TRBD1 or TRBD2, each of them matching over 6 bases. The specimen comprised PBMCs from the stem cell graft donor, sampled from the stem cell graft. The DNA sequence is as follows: TGTGCCAGCAGCGTCGCCGGGGGCAGCCCGTCCTACGAGCAGTACTTC. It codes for CASSVAGGSPSYEQYF.